This T cell receptor (beta chain) was sequenced during a study of identical twins. TCRdb reprocessed the 5' RACE reads with MiXCR, giving one entry per CDR3 protein. This sample yields more than 350,000 distinct CDR3 sequences, of which around 9.7% are seen a single time; 8% to 10% belongs to the top ten. Trimming removed 3 bases from V and 6 bases from J; junction bases left unmatched: 6. The CDR3 covers 15 residues. From germline, CDR1 is KGHSH and CDR2 LQKENI. This clonotype has just a few counts. This clonotype was obtained from a woman aged 45-59 years in good health. Sequencing input: naive T cells sorted from blood. The chain joins TRBV18 to TRBJ2-1; 9 bases are a match to TRBD2. The CDR3 region has the DNA TGTGCCAGCTCACCCGGGACTAGCTTCTTCAATGAGCAGTTCTTC. Translating it yields CASSPGTSFFNEQFF.